The 2 T cell receptor beta chains presented below share a single source sample, sequenced in a study of blood T cell repertoires in COVID-19. Profiled with immunoSEQ multiplex PCR; TCRdb holds only in-frame clones, not every one. The sample includes about 200,000 clones, roughly 85% of them seen just once. The sequenced material came from peripheral blood. Source of these receptors: a woman between 40 and 55 years old with active or convalescent COVID-19.

J is TRBJ1-1 and V is TRBV11-2; a weak D match, TRBD1 (5 bases). CDR1 is SGHAT and CDR2 is FQNNGV in the germline V gene. V lost 3 bases, J lost 6 bases, and 11 bases lay in between. The CDR3 spans 13 residues. The CDR3 loop is CASSFGGSPEAFF. The CDR3 DNA follows: TGTGCCAGCAGCTTCGGGGGAAGTCCTGAAGCTTTCTTT.

This chain links TRBV11-3 with TRBJ2-1; 8 bases line up with TRBD1. The CDR3 consists of 12 residues. Trimming cost V 8 bases and J 9 bases; bases outside gene matches: 6. Germline V CDR1 and CDR2: SGHNT, YENEEA. CDR3 amino acids: CASAGRGLEQFF. The CDR3 nucleotides read TGTGCCAGCGCCGGCAGGGGGCTTGAGCAGTTCTTC.